These 20 T cell receptor beta chains originate from one sample sequenced in a study of T-cell memory formation after mild COVID-19. TCRdb called the 5' RACE reads again in MiXCR, with one record for every CDR3 protein. The sample holds tens of thousands of distinct CDR3 sequences, about 13% seen once. Source material: PBMCs or a T cell subset sorted from them (not recorded which). Source of these receptors: an adult woman who had mild COVID-19 (a few samples of this study predate the infection). Cell type and time point are not known.

The chain carries TRBV6-5 and TRBJ2-7, with 10 nucleotides matching TRBD1. The CDR3 has 14 amino acids. Germline values: CDR1 MNHEY, CDR2 SVGAGI. V shed 4 bases, J shed 5 bases, and the junction held 5 bases outside the gene matches. Here the CDR3 reads CASSSGTGDNEQYF. As DNA, the CDR3 is TGTGCCAGCAGTTCCGGGACAGGGGACAACGAGCAGTACTTC.

This clonotype has a count of ten or more. The rearrangement uses TRBV9 and TRBJ1-1, with D uncertain. This CDR3 region has 15 residues. Germline-derived CDR1 and CDR2 are SGDLS and YYNGEE. V gave up 4 bases and J gave up 0 bases, with 13 bases separating them. The CDR3 coding sequence is TGTGCCAGCAGCCCGATAGGCAGATTGAACACTGAAGCTTTCTTT. It is translated as CASSPIGRLNTEAFF.

This clonotype occurred a few times. CDR3 in DNA: TGCGCCAGCAGCCATACAGGGACCGGGACTAGCGGGAGGGCCTGGGGGGAGCAGTTCTTC. Its protein is CASSHTGTGTSGRAWGEQFF. This chain uses TRBV4-3 with TRBJ2-1, with TRBD2 matching 16 bases. In germline, CDR1 is LGHNA, CDR2 YSLEER. This CDR3 has 20 residues. J lost 10 bases, V lost 3 bases, and 18 bases had no gene match.

The chain links TRBV14 to TRBJ2-1; possibly TRBD2 for D (6 bases). The germline V gene has CDR1 SGHDN and CDR2 FVKESK. This CDR3 has 16 amino acids. The V and J ends lost 0 bases and 5 bases respectively, with 14 bases between them. CDR3 region: CASSQERGIWDNEQFF. As DNA, the CDR3 is TGTGCCAGCAGCCAAGAGCGGGGCATCTGGGACAATGAGCAGTTCTTC.

The chain is built from TRBV7-9 and TRBJ1-2; D gene unclear. This CDR3 is built from 15 residues. Trimming shortened V by 7 bases and J by 3 bases, and 18 bases separated the two germline ends. Germline V gene data show CDR1 as SEHNR and CDR2 as FQNEAQ (reference sequence). The CDR3 reads CASTPTVAPHYGYTF. For the CDR3, the DNA is TGTGCCAGCACTCCCACCGTCGCCCCCCACTATGGCTACACCTTC. The full variable domain, rest sourced from reference TRBV7-9 and TRBJ1-2, is DTGVSQNPRHKITKRGQNVTFRCDPISEHNRLYWYRQTLGQGPEFLTYFQNEAQLEKSRLLSDRFSAERPKGSFSTLEIQRTEQGDSAMYLCASTPTVAPHYGYTFGSGTRLTVV.

The chain is built from TRBV20-1 and TRBJ2-5, with D maybe TRBD2 (6 bases). Trimming removed 5 bases from V and 4 bases from J, with 17 bases in between. This CDR3 has 14 residues. Looked up from germline, CDR1 is DFQATT and CDR2 is SNEGSKA (reference sequence). The CDR3 DNA reads as TGCAGTGCTTCCCCGTTGAATAGCGGAGAGACCCAGTACTTC. Translation: CSASPLNSGETQYF.

In this sample, this clonotype turned up many times. The V and J genes are TRBV7-9 and TRBJ2-7; TRBD2 agrees at 9 bases. The CDR3 sequence is 15 residues long. V shed 1 base, J shed 4 bases, and the junction held 5 bases outside the gene matches. In germline, CDR1 is SEHNR, CDR2 FQNEAQ (reference sequence). The CDR3 DNA is TGTGCCAGCAGCTTAGAATTAGCGGGAGTGTACGAGCAGTACTTC. Protein sequence: CASSLELAGVYEQYF.

V is TRBV9 and J is TRBJ2-7, with 7 nucleotides matching TRBD2. The ends lost 3 bases at V and 0 bases at J; junction bases unmatched: 6. CDR3 length: 15 residues. The germline gives CDR1 SGDLS, CDR2 YYNGEE. The CDR3 here is CASSEGGGSSYEQYF. For the CDR3, the DNA is TGTGCCAGCAGCGAGGGAGGCGGGAGCTCCTACGAGCAGTACTTC.

There are a few counts of this clonotype. The rearrangement joins TRBV7-9 to TRBJ2-3, with 9 bases aligning to TRBD2. V lost 1 base, J lost 2 bases, and 7 bases stayed unmatched. Germline V gene sequence: CDR1 SEHNR, CDR2 FQNEAQ (reference sequence). The CDR3 contains 17 residues. The DNA for the CDR3 is TGTGCCAGCAGCTTAGTATCAGCGGGGGGCCTCACAGATACGCAGTATTTT. Protein sequence: CASSLVSAGGLTDTQYF.

The sample holds a few counts of this clonotype. The chain links TRBV24-1 to TRBJ2-5; possibly TRBD2 for D (6 bases). From germline, CDR1 is KGHDR and CDR2 SFDVKD. CDR3 length: 17 amino acids. Trimming pared 3 bases from V and 4 bases from J, leaving 20 bases between. The CDR3: CATSDHPRGRGGETQYF. As DNA, the CDR3 is TGTGCCACCAGTGATCACCCCCGAGGACGGGGAGGAGAGACCCAGTACTTC.

The chain has TRBV5-1 and TRBJ2-7, with TRBD2 matching over 11 bases. V lost 4 bases, J lost 5 bases, and 5 bases stayed unmatched. Germline-derived CDR1 and CDR2 are SGHRS and YFSETQ. There are 14 residues in the CDR3. CDR3 nucleotide sequence: TGCGCCAGCAGCCCCGGGACTAGCGGCGACGAGCAGTACTTC. This translates into CASSPGTSGDEQYF.

This chain connects TRBV7-2 to TRBJ2-5, with 9 bases that match TRBD2. The CDR3 runs to 18 residues. Germline V gene sequence: CDR1 SGHTA, CDR2 FQGNSA. The V gene end was trimmed by 5 bases and the J gene end by 5 bases; junction bases not matched to a gene: 18. The CDR3 sequence: CASSPQGGSGSLGETQYF. DNA for the CDR3: TGTGCCAGCAGCCCTCAGGGGGGTAGCGGGAGCCTCGGGGAGACCCAGTACTTC.

This clonotype has just a few counts. The chain couples TRBV15 to TRBJ1-5, with TRBD1 matching 8 bases. The ends lost 3 bases at V and 4 bases at J; junction bases unmatched: 2. The germline CDR1 and CDR2 sequences are LNHNV and YYDKDF (reference sequence). The CDR3 loop spans 14 amino acids. CDR3 loop: CATSRTGVNQPQHF. DNA of the CDR3: TGTGCCACCAGCAGGACAGGGGTGAATCAGCCCCAGCATTTT.

This clonotype was counted only a few times. The rearrangement joins TRBV4-3 to TRBJ2-3; 9 bases agree with TRBD2. The V and J ends lost 0 bases and 2 bases, in that order; junction bases with no gene match: 6. The V gene's germline CDR1 is LGHNA and CDR2 YSLEER. The CDR3 is 17 residues long. The CDR3 spells CASSQDLREGLTDTQYF. CDR3 DNA sequence: TGCGCCAGCAGCCAAGATTTGCGGGAGGGCCTCACAGATACGCAGTATTTT.

This clonotype was detected many times. The chain recombines TRBV6-5 with TRBJ1-1; the D gene is possibly TRBD1 (6 bases). Deletions cut 0 bases from V and 5 bases from J, with 16 bases between. Germline CDR1 MNHEY, CDR2 SVGAGI. This CDR3 has 16 amino acids. CDR3 sequence (DNA): TGTGCCAGCAGTTACTCGATTGCAGGGGAAGGTACTGAAGCTTTCTTT. Translating it yields CASSYSIAGEGTEAFF.

This chain links TRBV12-3 or TRBV12-4 with TRBJ1-2; TRBD1 agrees at 9 bases. The trim removed 5 bases at V and 6 bases at J, leaving 10 bases unmatched. There are 15 residues in the CDR3. The CDR3 nucleotides read TGTGCCAGCAGTGAAAGCGGGACAGGGTTTCATGGCTACACCTTC. It is translated as CASSESGTGFHGYTF.

The chain carries TRBV29-1 and TRBJ2-5; D is unclear. Germline V CDR1 and CDR2: SQVTM, ANQGSEA. This CDR3 contains 12 residues. Trimming stripped 5 bases from V and 5 bases from J, with 12 bases between. CDR3 nucleotide sequence: TGCAGCGTTCCCTCTATAATGGAGACCCAGTACTTC. Its translation: CSVPSIMETQYF.

The rearrangement links TRBV7-6 to TRBJ1-1; 9 nucleotides agree with TRBD1. Losses at the gene ends were 5 bases for V and 5 bases for J; bases not matched to a gene: 6. The CDR3 covers 14 residues. CDR1 is SGHVS and CDR2 is FNYEAQ in the germline V gene. CDR3 in DNA: TGTGCCAGCAGCCAACAGGGGGCAGGGACTGAAGCTTTCTTT. Its translation: CASSQQGAGTEAFF.

The chain has TRBV3-1 and TRBJ2-5, with a tentative D call TRBD2 (5 bases). The CDR3 spans 14 residues. V was trimmed by 4 bases and J by 3 bases, leaving 12 bases between them. CDR1 LGHDT and CDR2 YNNKEL come from the germline V gene (reference sequence). CDR3 bases: TGTGCCAGCAGCCGAAGCAGCGGTGAAGAGACCCAGTACTTC. Translated, it gives CASSRSSGEETQYF.

This clonotype was counted only a few times. V and J are TRBV15 and TRBJ2-2; possibly TRBD2 for D (7 bases). Deletions cut 1 base from V and 6 bases from J, with 15 bases between. This CDR3 has 16 amino acids. Germline loops: CDR1 LNHNV, CDR2 YYDKDF (reference sequence). This chain's CDR3 is CATSRVGHGGAGELFF. CDR3 nucleotide sequence: TGTGCCACCAGCAGAGTGGGACATGGGGGGGCCGGGGAGCTGTTTTTT.